Below are 32 T cell receptor beta chains sequenced from a single sample in a study of CD8 T cells in Susac syndrome. With random hexamers, reverse transcription was performed on about 0.45 to 1 ug of RNA. MiXCR, applied by TCRdb to the immunoSEQ multiplex PCR reads, yields one record per CDR3 protein. The table records fewer than 140,000 distinct CDR3 sequences, 94% of them present only once. Input material: CD8+ T cells from PBMCs. The receptors come from a human donor with Susac syndrome.

The V gene is TRBV27, the J gene TRBJ2-7; tentatively, D is TRBD1 (5 bases). The germline V gene has CDR1 MNHEY and CDR2 SMNVEV (reference sequence). Trimming shortened V by 4 bases and J by 7 bases, and 14 bases separated the two germline ends. The CDR3 is made up of 13 amino acids. The DNA for the CDR3 is TGTGCCAGCAGTTCCCTAGGGGCCGGGGAGCAGTACTTC. Amino acids: CASSSLGAGEQYF.

The V gene is TRBV27, the J gene TRBJ2-3; 7 nucleotides agree with TRBD1. The V and J ends lost 5 bases and 2 bases, in that order; junction bases with no gene match: 10. Germline CDR1 and CDR2: MNHEY and SMNVEV (reference sequence). CDR3 length: 16 amino acids. The CDR3 DNA reads as TGTGCCAGCAGTCGTTTCCGGGACAGATCCACAGATACGCAGTATTTT. This codes for CASSRFRDRSTDTQYF.

The chain uses TRBV9 and TRBJ1-3; D may be TRBD1 (5 bases). V lost 0 bases and J lost 2, with 9 bases in between. The germline V gene encodes CDR1 SGDLS and CDR2 YYNGEE. The CDR3 has 15 residues. The CDR3 DNA sequence: TGTGCCAGCAGCGTAGAGGCAGGGACTGGAAACACCATATATTTT. Translated: CASSVEAGTGNTIYF.

This clonotype came up once. This chain links TRBV4-3 with TRBJ1-6; the D is unclear. The V gene's germline CDR1 is LGHNA and CDR2 YSLEER. The length of the CDR3 is 13 residues. V dropped 1 base and J dropped 9 bases, with 7 bases sitting between them. In DNA, the CDR3 is TGCGCCAGCAGCCAAGTCTCAGGTTCACCCCTCCACTTT. Its translation is CASSQVSGSPLHF.

The DNA for the CDR3 is TGTGCCACCACCCTCGGCAGGGGCCCCAATGAGCAGTTCTTC. This encodes CATTLGRGPNEQFF. The chain joins TRBV2 to TRBJ2-1; D might be TRBD1 (6 bases). Trimming removed 10 bases at V and 6 bases at J, with 19 bases between. CDR1 is SNHLY, CDR2 FYNNEI, per germline. This CDR3 is built from 14 residues.

The chain is built from TRBV19 and TRBJ1-5; 8 bases fit TRBD1. The V gene end was trimmed by 7 bases and the J gene end by 5 bases; junction bases not matched to a gene: 4. Germline-derived CDR1 and CDR2 are LNHDA and SQIVND (reference sequence). This CDR3 contains 13 residues. In DNA, the CDR3 is TGTGCCAGTAATAACAGGGGGGATCAGCCCCAGCATTTT. Protein product: CASNNRGDQPQHF.

This rearrangement joins TRBV23-1 to TRBJ2-5; the match to TRBD2 covers 8 bases. TRBV23-1 is an open reading frame, and its role is uncertain. The CDR3 runs to 12 residues. V gave up 11 bases and J gave up 5 bases; unmatched junction bases: 7. In DNA form, the CDR3 reads TGCGCCGTTGGCGGGGGGCATGAGACCCAGTACTTC. Protein sequence: CAVGGGHETQYF.

In this sample, this clonotype turned up a few times. The chain combines TRBV20-1 with TRBJ1-6; 9 bases line up with TRBD1. Trimming took 6 bases from V and 7 from J; bases not matched to a gene: 7. Germline V gene lookup returns CDR1 DFQATT and CDR2 SNEGSKA (reference sequence). The CDR3 totals 14 residues. The DNA of the CDR3 is TGCAGTGCCCTACGGACAGGGGTAAATTCACCCCTCCACTTT. Protein product: CSALRTGVNSPLHF.

The chain has TRBV15 and TRBJ2-7; the match to TRBD1 covers 9 bases. The germline V gene has CDR1 LNHNV and CDR2 YYDKDF (reference sequence). V shed 4 bases and J 4 bases; nucleotides not matched to a gene: 11. The CDR3 covers 16 residues. The CDR3 DNA is TGTGCCACCAGCACCGAGAAGACAGGGGGTCGGTACGAGCAGTACTTC. As protein: CATSTEKTGGRYEQYF.

The chain has TRBV15 and TRBJ2-1; D remains unclear. V lost 4 bases and J 4 bases, leaving 17 bases between the germline ends. CDR3 size: 16 residues. Germline CDR1 LNHNV, CDR2 YYDKDF (reference sequence). CDR3 in DNA: TGTGCCACCAGCACCGGGCGGCCCGAATCGTACAATGAGCAGTTCTTC. It is translated as CATSTGRPESYNEQFF.

This chain joins TRBV3-1 and TRBJ2-1, with TRBD2 identical over 7 bases. Trimming at V came to 0 bases and at J to 12 bases, leaving 8 bases not matched to a gene. This CDR3 region has 14 residues. Germline lookup yields CDR1 LGHDT and CDR2 YNNKEL (reference sequence). Written as DNA, the CDR3 is TGTGCCAGCAGCCAAGATCTCGGGGGGTCGGGGCAGTTCTTC. Residues: CASSQDLGGSGQFF.

The rearrangement links TRBV15 to TRBJ2-7; D is perhaps TRBD2 (5 bases). Germline loops: CDR1 LNHNV, CDR2 YYDKDF (reference sequence). The length of the CDR3 is 14 residues. V dropped 0 bases and J dropped 2 bases, with 8 bases sitting between them. In nucleotides, the CDR3 is TGTGCCACCAGCAGAGAACTAGAAACCTACGAGCAGTACTTC. Residues: CATSRELETYEQYF.

This clonotype has only a few counts. J is TRBJ2-1 and V is TRBV6-1; D unclear. V lost 6 bases and J lost 4, with 16 bases in between. The V gene's germline CDR1 is MNHNS and CDR2 SASEGT. The CDR3 contains 15 residues. CDR3 bases: TGTGCCAGCAGCCCTAAATTGGGTGGATACAATGAGCAGTTCTTC. The encoded protein is CASSPKLGGYNEQFF.

This clonotype was counted between two and nine times. This chain joins TRBV7-2 and TRBJ2-3, with D maybe TRBD2 (6 bases). CDR1 and CDR2 from the germline V gene are SGHTA and FQGNSA. Between the trimmed V and J ends, which lost 5 bases and 2 bases, there was a span of 11 bases. The CDR3 sequence is 14 residues long. The CDR3 sequence: CASSPGTPTDTQYF. DNA for the CDR3: TGTGCCAGCAGCCCCGGGACTCCCACAGATACGCAGTATTTT.

The rearrangement links TRBV6-6 to TRBJ1-1, with a weak D call TRBD1 (5 bases). CDR3 size: 14 residues. CDR1 is MNHNY and CDR2 is SVGAGI in the germline V gene (reference sequence). Trimming removed 6 bases from V and 1 base from J, with 12 bases in between. The CDR3 protein is CASSPRGGNTEAFF. DNA for the CDR3: TGTGCCAGCAGCCCTCGGGGGGGGAACACTGAAGCTTTCTTT.

This sequence joins TRBV7-9 and TRBJ2-7; TRBD1 aligns across 10 bases. The germline V gene encodes CDR1 SEHNR and CDR2 FQNEAQ (reference sequence). The CDR3 has 15 amino acids. Germline trimming cut 5 bases from V and 2 bases from J; bases unmatched to any gene: 6. The CDR3 DNA follows: TGTGCCAGCAGCCCGCCGGGACAGGGGACCTACGAGCAGTACTTC. As protein: CASSPPGQGTYEQYF.

This chain joins TRBV6-4 and TRBJ2-5, with 7 bases that match TRBD1. The germline V gene encodes CDR1 MRHNA and CDR2 SNTAGT. The CDR3 loop spans 14 amino acids. The trim removed 4 bases at V and 2 bases at J, leaving 4 bases unmatched. CDR3 residues: CASSGTGNQETQYF. The CDR3 DNA reads as TGTGCCAGCAGTGGGACAGGAAATCAAGAGACCCAGTACTTC.

This sequence joins TRBV5-6 and TRBJ2-6, with D possibly being TRBD1 or TRBD2 (5 bases each). The CDR3 extends over 16 amino acids. V lost 2 bases and J 3 bases, leaving 12 bases between the germline ends. Germline V lookup: CDR1 SGHDT, CDR2 YYEEEE. This CDR3 is CASSLDGAFGANVLTF. CDR3 DNA sequence: TGTGCCAGCAGCTTAGACGGGGCTTTTGGGGCCAACGTCCTGACTTTC.

The chain couples TRBV5-4 to TRBJ2-7; tentatively, D is TRBD1 (6 bases). Germline V gives CDR1 SGHNT, CDR2 YYREEE (reference sequence). Trimming took off 3 bases at V and 3 bases at J, with 10 bases between the two ends. The CDR3 length is 13 residues. CDR3 sequence (DNA): TGTGCCAGCAGCTCGGGACACCGCTACGAGCAGTACTTC. It translates to CASSSGHRYEQYF.

This CDR3 reads CSARDPTSGYEQYF. In DNA form, the CDR3 reads TGCAGTGCTAGAGATCCCACTAGCGGGTACGAGCAGTACTTC. The chain recombines TRBV20-1 with TRBJ2-7, with TRBD2 matching over 9 bases. CDR1 and CDR2 (germline): DFQATT, SNEGSKA (reference sequence). The CDR3 extends over 14 amino acids. Unmatched junction bases numbered 4, after V lost 0 bases and J lost 4 bases.

V and J are TRBV5-4 and TRBJ2-7, with 10 bases fitting TRBD1. J lost 4 bases, V lost 0 bases, and 7 bases had no gene match. Germline assignment: CDR1 SGHNT and CDR2 YYREEE (reference sequence). This CDR3 has 16 residues. The CDR3 is CASSLGRGTGAYEQYF. CDR3 in DNA: TGTGCCAGCAGCTTGGGCCGAGGGACAGGGGCTTACGAGCAGTACTTC.

The chain recombines TRBV12-3 or TRBV12-4 with TRBJ2-5; 8 positions match TRBD2. This CDR3 region has 17 residues. Trimming removed 6 bases from V and 2 bases from J; junction bases left unmatched: 14. The chain's CDR3 is CASSTPSSGLVQETQYF. Here the CDR3 DNA reads TGTGCCAGCAGCACCCCCTCCTCGGGACTAGTACAAGAGACCCAGTACTTC.

The J gene is TRBJ2-2, the V gene TRBV27; D ambiguous. From germline, CDR1 is MNHEY and CDR2 SMNVEV (reference sequence). This CDR3 has 14 amino acids. Trimming took 9 bases from V and 3 from J, leaving 14 bases between them. The CDR3 region is CASRVGHDTGELFF. CDR3 in DNA: TGTGCCAGTAGGGTGGGCCATGACACCGGGGAGCTGTTTTTT.

The V gene is TRBV20-1, the J gene TRBJ1-1; 7 positions agree with TRBD1. Germline V gives CDR1 DFQATT, CDR2 SNEGSKA (reference sequence). Unmatched junction bases numbered 13, after V lost 2 bases and J lost 1 base. The CDR3 totals 17 residues. The CDR3, as DNA: TGCAGTGCTAGACACTTAGGGGGCCTCGAGGGGAACACTGAAGCTTTCTTT. It encodes CSARHLGGLEGNTEAFF.

The J gene is TRBJ2-7, the V gene TRBV5-6; D is unresolved. Germline CDR1 SGHDT, CDR2 YYEEEE. Trimming left V 4 bases short and J 3 bases short, with 14 bases between. The CDR3 consists of 14 residues. The CDR3 spells CASSGNGFNYEQYF. In DNA, the CDR3 is TGTGCCAGCAGCGGCAACGGATTTAACTACGAGCAGTACTTC.

The V call is TRBV2, the J call TRBJ2-1, with a tentative D call TRBD2 (6 bases). Germline CDR1 and CDR2: SNHLY and FYNNEI. The CDR3 spans 12 residues. Deletions cut 6 bases from V and 5 bases from J, with 8 bases between. In DNA form, the CDR3 reads TGTGCCAGCAGGGGACTTCACAATGAGCAGTTCTTC. Translated, it gives CASRGLHNEQFF. Based on the CDR3 plus reference TRBV2 and TRBJ2-1, the full variable domain is EPEVTQTPSHQVTQMGQEVILRCVPISNHLYFYWYRQILGQKVEFLVSFYNNEISEKSEIFDDQFSVERPDGSNFTLKIRSTKLEDSAMYFCASRGLHNEQFFGPGTRLTVL.

This chain links TRBV6-5 with TRBJ2-7, with 8 bases matching TRBD2. Germline V lookup: CDR1 MNHEY, CDR2 SVGAGI. The V gene end was trimmed by 0 bases and the J gene end by 4 bases; junction bases not matched to a gene: 8. CDR3 length: 16 amino acids. The CDR3 is CASSYSGKTGGYEQYF. CDR3 nucleotides: TGTGCCAGCAGTTACTCCGGGAAAACGGGAGGGTACGAGCAGTACTTC.

V usage is TRBV6-5 and J usage is TRBJ2-5; TRBD1 matches 9 bases. The CDR3 spans 14 residues. V was pared by 6 bases and J by 1 base, with 3 bases of the junction left unmatched. The germline gives CDR1 MNHEY, CDR2 SVGAGI. The CDR3 spells CASSPTGGQETQYF. The CDR3 bases are TGTGCCAGCAGCCCGACAGGGGGCCAAGAGACCCAGTACTTC.

The chain is built from TRBV14 and TRBJ1-2; D unclear. The V end lost 1 base, the J end lost 8 bases, and 11 bases lay between the germline ends. CDR3 length: 13 residues. The V gene's germline CDR1 is SGHDN and CDR2 FVKESK. This CDR3 reads CASSQGGQRGYTF. CDR3 in DNA: TGTGCCAGCAGCCAAGGTGGTCAGAGAGGCTACACCTTC.

V usage is TRBV7-9 and J usage is TRBJ2-1; D is uncertain. V was cut by 1 base and J by 6 bases, with 7 bases left in between. This CDR3 has 13 amino acids. CDR1 is SEHNR, CDR2 FQNEAQ, per germline (reference sequence). Written as DNA, the CDR3 is TGTGCCAGCAGCTTAGTCCTGGCCAATGAGCAGTTCTTC. It specifies CASSLVLANEQFF.

The chain couples TRBV29-1 to TRBJ2-3; D is possibly TRBD2 (7 bases). Trimming stripped 0 bases from V and 8 bases from J, with 9 bases between. Germline V gene lookup returns CDR1 SQVTM and CDR2 ANQGSEA. This CDR3 comprises 12 residues. The CDR3: CSVEEGGATQYF. CDR3 DNA sequence: TGCAGCGTTGAAGAAGGGGGGGCTACGCAGTATTTT.

The genes are TRBV9 and TRBJ2-1; TRBD2 is a possible D gene (6 bases). Trimming took 0 bases from V and 5 from J, leaving 12 bases between them. The V gene's germline CDR1 is SGDLS and CDR2 YYNGEE. The CDR3 consists of 15 residues. CDR3: CASSVAGGGNNEQFF. The CDR3 nucleotides read TGTGCCAGCAGCGTAGCTGGGGGAGGTAACAATGAGCAGTTCTTC. Complete variable domain (other parts from reference TRBV9 and TRBJ2-1): DSGVTQTPKHLITATGQRVTLRCSPRSGDLSVYWYQQSLDQGLQFLIQYYNGEERAKGNILERFSAQQFPDLHSELNLSSLELGDSALYFCASSVAGGGNNEQFFGPGTRLTVL.